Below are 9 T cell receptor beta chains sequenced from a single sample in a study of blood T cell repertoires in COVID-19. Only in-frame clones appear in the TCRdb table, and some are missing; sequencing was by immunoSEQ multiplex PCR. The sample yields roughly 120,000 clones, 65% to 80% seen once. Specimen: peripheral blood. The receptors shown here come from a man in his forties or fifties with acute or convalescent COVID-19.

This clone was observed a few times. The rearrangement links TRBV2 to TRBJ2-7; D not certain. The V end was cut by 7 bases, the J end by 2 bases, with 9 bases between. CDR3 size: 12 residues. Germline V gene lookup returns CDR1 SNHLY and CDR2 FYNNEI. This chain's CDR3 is CASKDTTYEQYF. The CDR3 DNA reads TGTGCCAGCAAAGACACCACCTACGAGCAGTACTTC. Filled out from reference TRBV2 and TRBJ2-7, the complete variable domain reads EPEVTQTPSHQVTQMGQEVILRCVPISNHLYFYWYRQILGQKVEFLVSFYNNEISEKSEIFDDQFSVERPDGSNFTLKIRSTKLEDSAMYFCASKDTTYEQYFGPGTRLTVT.

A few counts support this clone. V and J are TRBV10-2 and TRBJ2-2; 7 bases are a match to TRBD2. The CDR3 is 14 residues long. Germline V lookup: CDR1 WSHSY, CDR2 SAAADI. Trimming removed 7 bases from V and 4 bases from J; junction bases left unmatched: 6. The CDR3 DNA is TGCGCCAGCAATCCTAGCGGAAGCACCGGGGAGCTGTTTTTT. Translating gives CASNPSGSTGELFF.

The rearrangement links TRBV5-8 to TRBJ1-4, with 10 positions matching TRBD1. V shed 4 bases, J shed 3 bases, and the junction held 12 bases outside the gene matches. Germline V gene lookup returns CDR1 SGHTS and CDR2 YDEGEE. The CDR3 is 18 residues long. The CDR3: CASSRRGTGVRANEKLFF. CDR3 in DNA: TGTGCCAGCAGCCGGAGGGGGACAGGGGTGAGGGCTAATGAAAAACTGTTTTTT.

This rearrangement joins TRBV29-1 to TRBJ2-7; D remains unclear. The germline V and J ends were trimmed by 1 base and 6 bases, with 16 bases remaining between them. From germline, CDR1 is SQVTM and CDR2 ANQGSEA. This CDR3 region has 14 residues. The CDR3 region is CSVEGRGAGVEQYF. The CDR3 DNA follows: TGCAGCGTTGAAGGCCGAGGAGCTGGTGTCGAGCAGTACTTC.

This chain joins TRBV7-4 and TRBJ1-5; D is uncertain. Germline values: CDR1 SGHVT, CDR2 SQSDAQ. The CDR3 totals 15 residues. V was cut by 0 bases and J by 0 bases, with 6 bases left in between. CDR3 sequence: CASSLAGDSNQPQHF. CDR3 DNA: TGTGCCAGCAGCTTAGCCGGGGATAGCAATCAGCCCCAGCATTTT.

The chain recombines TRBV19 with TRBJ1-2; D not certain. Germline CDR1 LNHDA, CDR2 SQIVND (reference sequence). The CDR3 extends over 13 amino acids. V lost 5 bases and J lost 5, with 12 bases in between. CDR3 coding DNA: TGTGCCAGTAGTTTCAAGACCGGGTATGGCTACACCTTC. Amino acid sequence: CASSFKTGYGYTF.

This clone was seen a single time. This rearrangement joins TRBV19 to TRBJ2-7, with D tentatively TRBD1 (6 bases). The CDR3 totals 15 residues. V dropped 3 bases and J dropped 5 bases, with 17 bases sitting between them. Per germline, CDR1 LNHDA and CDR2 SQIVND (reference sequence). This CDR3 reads CASSIASGAVDEQYF. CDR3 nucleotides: TGTGCCAGTAGTATCGCATCAGGGGCAGTGGACGAGCAGTACTTC.

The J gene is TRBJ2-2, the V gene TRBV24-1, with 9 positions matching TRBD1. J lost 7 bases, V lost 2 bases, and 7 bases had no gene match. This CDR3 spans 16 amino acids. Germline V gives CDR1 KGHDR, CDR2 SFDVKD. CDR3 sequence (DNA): TGTGCCACCAGTGATTCTGACAGGGGGTATTACGGGGAGCTGTTTTTT. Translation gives CATSDSDRGYYGELFF.

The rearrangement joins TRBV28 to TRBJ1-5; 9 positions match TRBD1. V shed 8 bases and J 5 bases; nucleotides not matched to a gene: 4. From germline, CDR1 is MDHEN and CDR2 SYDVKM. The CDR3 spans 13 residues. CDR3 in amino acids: CASGGQGYQPQHF. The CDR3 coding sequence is TGTGCCAGCGGGGGACAGGGCTATCAGCCCCAGCATTTT.